These 32 T cell receptor beta chains came from one sample sequenced in a study of blood T cell repertoires in COVID-19. Method: immunoSEQ multiplex PCR; TCRdb's copy keeps in-frame clones and lacks some. The sample consists of about 140,000 clones, 70% to 80% of them appearing once. Specimen: peripheral blood. The receptors stem from a man aged 55 to 69 with acute or convalescent COVID-19.

This clone was seen a single time. The rearrangement uses TRBV4-2 and TRBJ1-2; no clear D gene. The CDR3 extends over 13 amino acids. V was pared by 0 bases and J by 4 bases, with 6 bases between. Germline values: CDR1 LGHNA, CDR2 YNFKEQ. The CDR3 region has the DNA TGTGCCAGCAGCCAAGATCCAATCTATGGCTACACCTTC. This gives the protein CASSQDPIYGYTF.

V gene TRBV10-3 combines with J gene TRBJ1-2, with 8 positions matching TRBD1. The V segment lost 0 bases and the J segment 6 bases; nucleotides outside the gene matches: 12. The CDR3 runs 17 residues. Germline V gene lookup returns CDR1 ENHRY and CDR2 SYGVKD. CDR3 sequence reads: CAISESRTGTDRDGYTF. The CDR3, as DNA: TGTGCCATCAGTGAGTCGAGGACAGGGACCGACCGGGATGGCTACACCTTC.

This clone was observed a single time. The CDR3 loop is CASLPPGQGNTGELFF. The DNA of the CDR3 is TGTGCCAGCCTACCTCCGGGACAGGGGAACACCGGGGAGCTGTTTTTT. The chain links TRBV25-1 to TRBJ2-2; 9 nucleotides agree with TRBD1. The CDR3 is 16 amino acids. Germline V gene lookup returns CDR1 MGHDK and CDR2 SYGVNS. V shed 8 bases and J 1 base; nucleotides not matched to a gene: 8.

CDR3 bases: TGTGCCAGCAGTGGACGGGGACAGGGGGTGAATTCACCCCTCCACTTT. Its translation: CASSGRGQGVNSPLHF. The chain recombines TRBV7-2 with TRBJ1-6, with 11 bases that match TRBD1. CDR3 length: 16 residues. V shed 6 bases and J 7 bases; nucleotides not matched to a gene: 8. Germline assignment: CDR1 SGHTA and CDR2 FQGNSA. Full variable domain (remainder filled in from reference TRBV7-2 and TRBJ1-6): GAGVSQSPSNKVTEKGKDVELRCDPISGHTALYWYRQSLGQGLEFLIYFQGNSAPDKSGLPSDRFSAERTGGSVSTLTIQRTQQEDSAVYLCASSGRGQGVNSPLHFGNGTRLTVT.

The rearrangement joins TRBV28 to TRBJ1-2; 7 positions match TRBD1. Germline CDR1 reads MDHEN; CDR2 reads SYDVKM. V was pared by 6 bases and J by 6 bases, with 7 bases of the junction left unmatched. CDR3 size: 13 residues. The CDR3, as DNA: TGTGCCAGCAGGACGGGACAGCGACATGGCTACACCTTC. Its translation: CASRTGQRHGYTF.

The chain carries TRBV28 and TRBJ2-7; TRBD2 matches at 7 bases. The trim removed 4 bases at V and 3 bases at J, leaving 0 bases unmatched. Per the germline V gene, CDR1 is MDHEN and CDR2 is SYDVKM. This CDR3 is built from 12 residues. CDR3 protein: CASSWDYYEQYF. Here the CDR3 DNA reads TGTGCCAGCAGTTGGGACTACTACGAGCAGTACTTC.

This rearrangement joins TRBV6-5 to TRBJ2-5; D is uncertain. The CDR3 has 14 residues. V was trimmed by 7 bases and J by 7 bases, leaving 19 bases between them. Germline assignment: CDR1 MNHEY and CDR2 SVGAGI. The CDR3 DNA follows: TGTGCCAGCACCCATGGAAGGAGTTTGGGGACCCAGTACTTC. It yields the protein CASTHGRSLGTQYF.

The J gene is TRBJ2-1, the V gene TRBV13, with 12 bases matching TRBD2. Looked up from germline, CDR1 is PRHDT and CDR2 is FYEKMQ (reference sequence). V lost 5 bases to trimming and J lost 10 bases; unmatched junction nucleotides: 9. The CDR3 spans 15 residues. The CDR3 DNA reads as TGTGCCAGCAGCGCGACTAGCGGGAGCTGGGGGGAGCAGTTCTTC. It is translated as CASSATSGSWGEQFF.

The sample holds one count of this clone. The chain couples TRBV12-3 or TRBV12-4 to TRBJ1-2; possible D gene TRBD1, 5 bases. V was clipped by 3 bases and J by 4 bases, with 9 bases between them. This CDR3 spans 13 amino acids. DNA for the CDR3: TGTGCCAGCAGTTTGCTGGGGGGCTATGGCTACACCTTC. Its protein product is CASSLLGGYGYTF.

This sequence joins TRBV24-1 and TRBJ2-3; 9 positions match TRBD2. There are 16 residues in the CDR3. V shed 1 base and J 1 base; nucleotides not matched to a gene: 2. The germline CDR1 and CDR2 sequences are KGHDR and SFDVKD. The CDR3 sequence is CATSDLGGRGTDTQYF. CDR3 DNA sequence: TGTGCCACCAGTGATTTAGGCGGGAGGGGCACAGATACGCAGTATTTT.

The table lists this clone with a few counts. The J gene is TRBJ2-5, the V gene TRBV29-1; D unresolved. Germline V gives CDR1 SQVTM, CDR2 ANQGSEA. The CDR3 sequence is 14 residues long. V was clipped by 5 bases and J by 0 bases, with 13 bases between them. CDR3 loop: CSVLVAANQETQYF. The CDR3, as DNA: TGCAGCGTTCTAGTGGCCGCGAACCAAGAGACCCAGTACTTC.

The rearrangement links TRBV30 to TRBJ2-2; the match to TRBD2 covers 7 bases. J gave up 4 bases and V 0 bases, and 5 bases lay outside the gene matches. The CDR3 spans 15 residues. CDR1 is GTSNPN, CDR2 SVGIG, per germline (reference sequence). The CDR3 is CAWSVGGSTTGELFF. The CDR3 nucleotides read TGTGCCTGGAGTGTGGGAGGGAGTACCACCGGGGAGCTGTTTTTT.

This clone was observed once. The rearrangement uses TRBV5-4 and TRBJ2-1; tentatively, D is TRBD2 (6 bases). The CDR3 contains 13 residues. V was pared by 5 bases and J by 12 bases, with 18 bases between. The V gene's germline CDR1 is SGHNT and CDR2 YYREEE (reference sequence). For the CDR3, the DNA is TGTGCCAGCAGTCTCAGTTCTAGCGAGTTGCAGTTCTTC. It is translated as CASSLSSSELQFF.

The J gene is TRBJ2-1, the V gene TRBV4-1, with D tentatively TRBD2 (6 bases). The germline V gene has CDR1 MGHRA and CDR2 YSYEKL. Trimming cost V 3 bases and J 8 bases, with 14 bases left between them. The CDR3 length is 14 residues. The CDR3 protein is CASSHPTRTHEQFF. CDR3 sequence (DNA): TGCGCCAGCAGCCATCCGACTAGAACCCATGAGCAGTTCTTC.

This rearrangement joins TRBV19 to TRBJ2-6; no clear D gene. The germline gives CDR1 LNHDA, CDR2 SQIVND (reference sequence). Trimming removed 4 bases at V and 4 bases at J, with 14 bases between. The CDR3 is 16 amino acids. The CDR3 region has the DNA TGTGCCAGTAGTAATCTCCTGGGCTCCGGGGCCAACGTCCTGACTTTC. Amino acids: CASSNLLGSGANVLTF.

The chain combines TRBV6-5 with TRBJ2-5; D might be TRBD2 (6 bases). The CDR3 is 14 amino acids. From germline, CDR1 is MNHEY and CDR2 SVGAGI. V was pared by 5 bases and J by 2 bases, with 12 bases between. CDR3 nucleotides: TGTGCCAGCAGTATTGGAGGGGTGCAAGAGACCCAGTACTTC. Protein: CASSIGGVQETQYF.

Points on this clone: This same CDR3 is encoded by further DNA sequences in the sample. The rearrangement links TRBV18 to TRBJ2-7, with 8 bases fitting TRBD1. The CDR3 loop spans 15 amino acids. V lost 3 bases to trimming and J lost 0 bases; unmatched junction nucleotides: 4. Germline CDR1 is KGHSH and CDR2 is LQKENI. For the CDR3, the DNA is TGTGCCAGCTCACCGGGACAGGCATCCTCCTACGAGCAGTACTTC. Translated: CASSPGQASSYEQYF.

V and J are TRBV11-1 and TRBJ1-1, with D possibly matching TRBD1 (5 bases). Germline CDR1 is SGHAT and CDR2 is FQDESV (reference sequence). The ends were cut back, 5 bases at V and 3 bases at J, with 10 bases in the middle. The CDR3 length is 13 residues. DNA of the CDR3: TGTGCCAGCAGCCCCCGGGGGGACACTGAAGCTTTCTTT. It codes for CASSPRGDTEAFF.

The CDR3 sequence is CASNEQGKENTEAFF. The CDR3 DNA reads as TGTGCCAGCAATGAACAGGGAAAGGAGAACACTGAAGCTTTCTTT. The V call is TRBV28, the J call TRBJ1-1; tentative D call: TRBD1 (6 bases). V was cut by 7 bases and J by 1 base, with 16 bases left in between. The length of the CDR3 is 15 residues. The germline CDR1 and CDR2 sequences are MDHEN and SYDVKM. Filled out from reference TRBV28 and TRBJ1-1, the complete variable domain reads DVKVTQSSRYLVKRTGEKVFLECVQDMDHENMFWYRQDPGLGLRLIYFSYDVKMKEKGDIPEGYSVSREKKERFSLILESASTNQTSMYLCASNEQGKENTEAFFGQGTRLTVV.

This clone was picked up many times. The J gene is TRBJ1-3, the V gene TRBV11-1; D is ambiguous. Trimming took off 4 bases at V and 0 bases at J, with 4 bases between the two ends. There are 13 residues in the CDR3. Germline CDR1 reads SGHAT; CDR2 reads FQDESV (reference sequence). The CDR3 sequence is CASSSVSGNTIYF. The CDR3, as DNA: TGTGCCAGCAGCTCCGTCTCTGGAAACACCATATATTTT. Using reference TRBV11-1 and TRBJ1-3 for the parts outside the CDR3, the full variable domain is EAEVAQSPRYKITEKSQAVAFWCDPISGHATLYWYRQILGQGPELLVQFQDESVVDDSQLPKDRFSAERLKGVDSTLKIQPAELGDSAMYLCASSSVSGNTIYFGEGSWLTVV.

The chain recombines TRBV18 with TRBJ1-1; D remains ambiguous. This CDR3 region has 15 residues. V was trimmed by 3 bases and J by 0 bases, leaving 11 bases between them. Germline CDR1 reads KGHSH; CDR2 reads LQKENI. The CDR3 sequence is CASSPVLRMNTEAFF. CDR3 DNA: TGTGCCAGCTCACCGGTACTGAGAATGAACACTGAAGCTTTCTTT.

V gene TRBV9 combines with J gene TRBJ2-3, with 10 bases matching TRBD2. Germline-derived CDR1 and CDR2 are SGDLS and YYNGEE. The CDR3 sequence is 16 residues long. The V and J ends lost 2 bases and 6 bases, in that order; junction bases with no gene match: 9. The CDR3 loop is CASSVQLAGIGDTQYF. CDR3 nucleotides: TGTGCCAGCAGCGTCCAACTAGCGGGGATTGGGGATACGCAGTATTTT.

This clone has a handful of counts. The CDR3 sequence is CASSSTVYGYTF. The CDR3 nucleotides read TGTGCCAGCAGTTCGACAGTCTATGGCTACACCTTC. The rearrangement links TRBV28 to TRBJ1-2; tentative D call: TRBD1 (5 bases). Germline V gene data show CDR1 as MDHEN and CDR2 as SYDVKM. The germline V and J ends were trimmed by 4 bases and 4 bases, with 7 bases remaining between them. The CDR3 length is 12 residues.

CDR3 loop: CASSPPYREETQYF. In DNA, the CDR3 is TGTGCCAGCAGCCCGCCGTATCGGGAAGAGACCCAGTACTTC. The chain employs TRBV3-1 (or the pseudogene TRBV3-2) and TRBJ2-5, with unresolved D. The CDR3 has 14 amino acids. CDR1 and CDR2 from the germline V gene are LGHDT and YNNKEL (reference sequence). V was cut by 4 bases and J by 3 bases, with 12 bases left in between.

CDR3 protein: CASSEPAGGVETQYF. The CDR3 bases are TGCGCCAGCAGTGAGCCAGCGGGGGGGGTAGAGACCCAGTACTTC. The chain couples TRBV10-2 to TRBJ2-5; 10 bases fit TRBD2. Germline CDR1 and CDR2: WSHSY and SAAADI. This CDR3 spans 15 amino acids. Trimming cost V 2 bases and J 4 bases; bases outside gene matches: 4.

The rearrangement uses TRBV2 and TRBJ1-1, with D possibly being TRBD1 (5 bases). CDR3 length: 11 residues. The germline V and J ends were trimmed by 5 bases and 6 bases, with 7 bases remaining between them. Looked up from germline, CDR1 is SNHLY and CDR2 is FYNNEI. CDR3 in DNA: TGTGCCAGCAGTCCCAGGGCTGAAGCTTTCTTT. It codes for CASSPRAEAFF.

The chain joins TRBV6-6 to TRBJ1-4, with D possibly being TRBD1 (6 bases). Germline V lookup: CDR1 MNHNY, CDR2 SVGAGI (reference sequence). The CDR3 is 14 residues long. The V end was cut by 5 bases, the J end by 4 bases, with 11 bases between. CDR3 sequence (DNA): TGTGCCAGCAGTCCTCAGGGGAATAATGAAAAACTGTTTTTT. Its translation is CASSPQGNNEKLFF.

The CDR3 nucleotides read TGTGCCAGCAGCCCCGGACAGGGGGCGCGGTATGGCTACACCTTC. It specifies CASSPGQGARYGYTF. The J gene is TRBJ1-2, the V gene TRBV28, with 11 bases that match TRBD1. The CDR3 has 15 residues. Looked up from germline, CDR1 is MDHEN and CDR2 is SYDVKM. With V trimmed by 6 bases and J by 5 bases, 8 bases remained unmatched.

This sequence joins TRBV18 and TRBJ1-1; D call uncertain. Germline-derived CDR1 and CDR2 are KGHSH and LQKENI. V shed 0 bases and J shed 5 bases, with 16 bases lying between them. There are 16 residues in the CDR3. Written as DNA, the CDR3 is TGTGCCAGCTCACCACCAGCGGGTCTTATTTGGACTGAAGCTTTCTTT. This encodes CASSPPAGLIWTEAFF.

The rearrangement joins TRBV21-1 to TRBJ2-7; TRBD1 reflects the table's D call only, with no check against the DNA. TRBV21-1 is shown as a pseudogene. The CDR3 length is 15 residues. CDR3 residues: CASSNETAGSYEQYF. CDR3 nucleotide sequence: TGTGCCAGCAGCAACGAGACAGCCGGCTCCTACGAGCAGTACTTC.

This chain joins TRBV7-2 and TRBJ1-6, with a possible D match to TRBD1 (5 bases). This CDR3 spans 15 amino acids. Deletions cut 1 base from V and 2 bases from J, with 6 bases between. The germline gives CDR1 SGHTA, CDR2 FQGNSA. CDR3 loop: CASSLGGTYNSPLHF. Here the CDR3 DNA reads TGTGCCAGCAGCTTAGGGGGCACCTATAATTCACCCCTCCACTTT.

The V call is TRBV5-1, the J call TRBJ2-7, with TRBD2 matching over 7 bases. From germline, CDR1 is SGHRS and CDR2 YFSETQ. The CDR3 spans 15 residues. Losses at the gene ends were 3 bases for V and 6 bases for J; bases not matched to a gene: 12. The CDR3 is CASSWGRGLMLEQYF. DNA of the CDR3: TGCGCCAGCAGCTGGGGACGGGGACTAATGCTCGAGCAGTACTTC.